Below, 16 T cell receptor beta chains from the same sample are listed, as sequenced in a study of brain T cells in children with intractable seizures. The table came from immunoSEQ multiplex PCR; TCRdb's copy has only in-frame clones and leaves some out. The sample contains 95,000 to 120,000 clones, 94% of which appear only once. Sequences were derived from peripheral blood, sampled at surgery. These receptors were taken from a boy in the first two years of life with hemimegalencephaly and intractable seizures.

The rearrangement joins TRBV28 to TRBJ2-2; D remains ambiguous. Trimming stripped 3 bases from V and 7 bases from J, with 9 bases between. The CDR3 has 13 residues. The germline CDR1 and CDR2 sequences are MDHEN and SYDVKM. DNA for the CDR3: TGTGCCAGCAGTTTCGGGCTTGTCGGGGAGCTGTTTTTT. Its protein is CASSFGLVGELFF. The entire variable domain, with the rest obtained from reference TRBV28 and TRBJ2-2, is as follows: DVKVTQSSRYLVKRTGEKVFLECVQDMDHENMFWYRQDPGLGLRLIYFSYDVKMKEKGDIPEGYSVSREKKERFSLILESASTNQTSMYLCASSFGLVGELFFGEGSRLTVL.

This chain's CDR3 is CASSLAGGNEQFF. Written as DNA, the CDR3 is TGTGCCAGCAGCTTAGCCGGGGGGAATGAGCAGTTCTTC. The chain recombines TRBV11-2 with TRBJ2-1, with 7 positions matching TRBD2. This CDR3 is built from 13 residues. The germline CDR1 and CDR2 sequences are SGHAT and FQNNGV. V was clipped by 1 base and J by 7 bases; unmatched bases: 1. Full variable domain (missing parts from reference TRBV11-2 and TRBJ2-1): EAGVAQSPRYKIIEKRQSVAFWCNPISGHATLYWYQQILGQGPKLLIQFQNNGVVDDSQLPKDRFSAERLKGVDSTLKIQPAKLEDSAVYLCASSLAGGNEQFFGPGTRLTVL.

This chain uses TRBV19 with TRBJ2-3, with 12 bases lining up with TRBD2. Germline V gene sequence: CDR1 LNHDA, CDR2 SQIVND (reference sequence). Unmatched junction bases numbered 0, after V lost 4 bases and J lost 4 bases. The CDR3 is made up of 14 amino acids. As DNA, the CDR3 is TGTGCCAGTAGTAGACTAGCGGGAGCAGATACGCAGTATTTT. Protein sequence: CASSRLAGADTQYF.

The V gene is TRBV6-5, the J gene TRBJ1-6; no clear D gene. The CDR3 is 16 residues long. The ends were cut back, 0 bases at V and 5 bases at J, with 11 bases in the middle. Germline assignment: CDR1 MNHEY and CDR2 SVGAGI. The CDR3 here is CASSYSKGSNNSPLHF. The CDR3 DNA follows: TGTGCCAGCAGTTACTCGAAAGGATCAAATAATTCACCCCTCCACTTT.

The chain is built from TRBV27 and TRBJ1-3, with TRBD1 as a possible D gene (5 bases). Germline CDR1 MNHEY, CDR2 SMNVEV (reference sequence). CDR3 length: 13 amino acids. V was clipped by 3 bases and J by 3 bases, with 6 bases between them. CDR3 loop: CASSFRVGNTIYF. Written as DNA, the CDR3 is TGTGCCAGCAGTTTCAGGGTTGGAAACACCATATATTTT.

The J gene is TRBJ1-4, the V gene TRBV19; D call uncertain. The CDR3 totals 17 residues. Trimming left V 6 bases short and J 8 bases short, with 25 bases between. Germline V gene lookup returns CDR1 LNHDA and CDR2 SQIVND (reference sequence). In DNA, the CDR3 is TGTGCCAGTAGCAAACCCCCCAGGCGCTTCCCGGGGGAAAAACTGTTTTTT. Protein: CASSKPPRRFPGEKLFF.

The chain has TRBV5-1 and TRBJ2-1, with 15 bases that match TRBD2. The CDR3 consists of 16 residues. V shed 3 bases and J 8 bases; nucleotides not matched to a gene: 6. CDR1 SGHRS and CDR2 YFSETQ come from the germline V gene. The CDR3 DNA sequence: TGCGCCAGCAGCTCCGGACTAGCGGGAGGGGTCCATGAGCAGTTCTTC. It specifies CASSSGLAGGVHEQFF. The variable domain in full, completed from reference TRBV5-1 and TRBJ2-1, reads KAGVTQTPRYLIKTRGQQVTLSCSPISGHRSVSWYQQTPGQGLQFLFEYFSETQRNKGNFPGRFSGRQFSNSRSEMNVSTLELGDSALYLCASSSGLAGGVHEQFFGPGTRLTVL.

This clone was detected once. The genes are TRBV6-1 and TRBJ1-6; D unclear. This CDR3 has 14 amino acids. Germline V gene data show CDR1 as MNHNS and CDR2 as SASEGT. The V and J ends lost 2 bases and 9 bases respectively, with 11 bases between them. The CDR3 region is CASSEIAESSPLHF. Written as DNA, the CDR3 is TGTGCCAGCAGTGAAATTGCGGAAAGTTCACCCCTCCACTTT.

The rearrangement joins TRBV28 to TRBJ2-7, with D hard to call. V was cut by 2 bases and J by 1 base, with 6 bases left in between. Per germline, CDR1 MDHEN and CDR2 SYDVKM. The CDR3 loop spans 13 amino acids. The CDR3 sequence: CASSLGQSYEQYF. Here the CDR3 DNA reads TGTGCCAGCAGTTTAGGGCAGTCCTACGAGCAGTACTTC.

Written as DNA, the CDR3 is TGTGCCAGTAGGCTACAGGGGCCTAATGAAAAACTGTTTTTT. This translates into CASRLQGPNEKLFF. J is TRBJ1-4 and V is TRBV19; 7 nucleotides match TRBD1. V was clipped by 6 bases and J by 3 bases; unmatched bases: 4. The CDR3 sequence is 14 residues long. In germline, CDR1 is LNHDA, CDR2 SQIVND (reference sequence).

This chain links TRBV28 with TRBJ1-3; no firm D call. Trimming took off 4 bases at V and 2 bases at J, with 12 bases between the two ends. The germline gives CDR1 MDHEN, CDR2 SYDVKM. The CDR3 is 15 amino acids. CDR3 loop: CASSSHPPTGNTIYF. In DNA, the CDR3 is TGTGCCAGCAGTTCACACCCTCCAACTGGAAACACCATATATTTT.

The V call is TRBV28, the J call TRBJ2-5, with 7 bases aligning to TRBD2. CDR1 and CDR2 (germline): MDHEN, SYDVKM. The V and J ends lost 5 bases and 2 bases, in that order; junction bases with no gene match: 8. The CDR3 contains 15 residues. The CDR3 nucleotides read TGTGCCAGCAGTACATACCGGGACTATCAAGAGACCCAGTACTTC. This gives the protein CASSTYRDYQETQYF. The whole variable domain, remainder taken from reference TRBV28 and TRBJ2-5, is DVKVTQSSRYLVKRTGEKVFLECVQDMDHENMFWYRQDPGLGLRLIYFSYDVKMKEKGDIPEGYSVSREKKERFSLILESASTNQTSMYLCASSTYRDYQETQYFGPGTRLLVL.

This clone was detected once. The CDR3 DNA reads as TGTGCCAGTAGCCACCTGAGGGGATGGACTACCAACACCGGGGAGCTGTTTTTT. Protein: CASSHLRGWTTNTGELFF. This chain joins TRBV19 and TRBJ2-2; D perhaps matches TRBD2 (6 bases). Germline values: CDR1 LNHDA, CDR2 SQIVND (reference sequence). V was trimmed by 6 bases and J by 2 bases, leaving 22 bases between them. This CDR3 comprises 18 residues.

The J gene is TRBJ2-3, the V gene TRBV5-1; possible D gene TRBD2, 5 bases. With 7 bases removed from V and 8 bases from J, the gap between germline ends came to 11 bases. Germline assignment: CDR1 SGHRS and CDR2 YFSETQ. The CDR3 totals 11 residues. This CDR3 is CASGLEVTQYF. The CDR3 bases are TGCGCCAGCGGACTCGAGGTTACGCAGTATTTT.

This rearrangement joins TRBV18 to TRBJ2-3, with D unresolved. Per the germline V gene, CDR1 is KGHSH and CDR2 is LQKENI. The CDR3 is 18 residues long. Trimming took off 2 bases at V and 2 bases at J, with 20 bases between the two ends. CDR3: CASSPSRPLTRATDTQYF. CDR3 in DNA: TGTGCCAGCTCACCATCCAGGCCCTTGACAAGGGCCACAGATACGCAGTATTTT.

The J gene is TRBJ2-1, the V gene TRBV7-2; TRBD1 or TRBD2 may be the D gene (5 bases each). The germline CDR1 and CDR2 sequences are SGHTA and FQGNSA. This CDR3 has 15 amino acids. Trimming took off 5 bases at V and 8 bases at J, with 19 bases between the two ends. The CDR3 DNA reads as TGTGCCAGCAGCCCCACCGCCACCCGGGGCGATGAGCAGTTCTTC. Protein: CASSPTATRGDEQFF.